Included here is one T cell receptor (beta chain) sequence, with context. The CDR3 consists of 13 residues. Per germline, CDR1 LGHDT and CDR2 YNNKEL (reference sequence). Trimming took 1 base from V and 9 from J, leaving 10 bases between them. The assay was immunoSEQ multiplex PCR, and TCRdb's table has in-frame clones only and misses some. The sample carries some 260,000 clones, about 80% recorded once. The sample is drawn from a study of blood T cell repertoires in COVID-19. For the study at large: Samples taken during acute and convalescent COVID-19 were collected in the United States, Italy and Spain. T cells, B-cell-depleted T cells, or PBMCs supplied cDNA or gDNA.

V and J are TRBV3-1 (or the pseudogene TRBV3-2) and TRBJ2-1; the D gene is possibly TRBD2 (6 bases). The sample taken for sequencing was peripheral blood. The source is a woman aged 80 or over with active or convalescent COVID-19. The CDR3 coding sequence is TGTGCCAGCAGCCAAGTAGCGGCCAGTGAGCAGTTCTTC. This codes for CASSQVAASEQFF.